This T cell receptor (beta chain) was profiled in a study of Ad26.COV2.S vaccination and SARS-CoV-2 variants (dated by TCRdb to the early 2020s). For context, the study as a whole: Vaccine-arm donors came from COV1001, a multicentre, randomized, double-blind, placebo-controlled phase I-IIa trial of Ad26.COV2.S in healthy adults. Ad26.COV2.S was administered intramuscularly at 5 x 10^10 or 1 x 10^11 viral particles, either as a single shot or as two shots given 56 days apart. TCRbeta repertoire sequencing was used to assess the specificity and breadth of SARS-CoV-2-reactive T cell receptors after Ad26.COV2.S vaccination. The TCR-sequenced set comprised approximately 30 samples: about 19 Ad26.COV2.S vaccine recipients, 5 placebo recipients and 8 SARS-CoV-2 convalescent individuals. Trial participants were randomized into five groups of five, in which low-dose or high-dose Ad26.COV2.S was given once or twice, or placebo was given on both occasions. Investigators did not know the trial group allocation while performing experiments and assessing outcomes. Broad study findings and their caveats: Non-spike TCR breadth was comparable between vaccine and placebo recipients, consistent with the vaccine containing only spike. According to the authors, total T cell responses may have been underestimated by the TCR breadth and depth analyses. The study was not powered for comparison of responses between vaccine doses or regimens. Spike-specific TCR breadth was higher in Ad26.COV2.S recipients than in placebo recipients (P = 0.0014). Substantial breadth of spike-specific CD8+ and CD4+ T cell responses was reported after vaccination.

The germline ends are 14 bases apart after V is trimmed by 1 base and J by 5 bases. The germline V gene (reference sequence) gives CDR1 as LGHDT and CDR2 as YNNKEL. Including cysteine and phenylalanine, the CDR3 has 15 amino acids. Only CDR3 DNA is held: 45 bases, read in frame from base 1. The immunoSEQ Assay was used to sequence TCRbeta CDR3 regions. After extraction, genomic DNA underwent amplification by bias-controlled multiplex PCR, followed by high-throughput sequencing. The original methods were these. Collapsing and filtering of sequences were performed to quantify the absolute abundance of each unique TCRbeta CDR3 region. Usable DNA was measured by amplifying reference genes present in all nucleated cells, and TCRbeta template counts were normalized to that usable DNA to estimate T cell fraction. Repertoire TCRs were annotated as SARS-CoV-2-specific by exact matching of V gene, CDR3 amino acid sequence and J gene to a known reactive TCR set. The reference SARS-CoV-2 TCR set was obtained from MIRA and was filtered for enrichment in COVID-19-positive ImmuneCODE repertoires, whereby public or cross-reactive TCRs were removed. Based on the MIRA antigens, annotated TCRs were further analysed at the level of specific ORF or position within ORF. Breadth was defined as the number of annotated unique rearrangements divided by the total number of unique productive rearrangements, and depth was defined as the summed frequency of the annotated unique rearrangements. Two-sided Wilcoxon rank-sum tests were used to compare TCR breadth between groups. As stored in TCRdb, this immuneACCESS dataset retains in-frame rearrangements with V and J assigned. A fraction of the clones does not appear; measured against another copy, unresolved V genes explain less than half of the discrepancy, and the remainder lacks a known reason. V, J and clone size reflect that table, while D and trimming were determined from the DNA. Recorded for this sample are roughly 400,000 clones; 89% of them occurred a single time. Under 2% of the sample rests with the top ten.

The meaning of the sample's treatment or condition label: roughly 18 received Ad26.COV2.S at low or high dose, single or two shots; 5 received placebo; per-sample allocation not given. Repertoires of vaccine and placebo recipients were sequenced from samples collected on day 63 after the first injection. Between 29 July and 7 August 2020, Cohort 1b enrolled approximately 26 adults aged 18-55 years at one site in Boston, USA. Ad26.COV2.S consisted of a replication-incompetent adenovirus type 26 vector by which a prefusion-stabilized SARS-CoV-2 spike protein from the original Wuhan strain was expressed. As regards this clone: Its antigen has not been determined. No base-level quality is on record; no much larger clone is a single base apart.

The sequencing used peripheral blood, collected in a trial of Ad26.COV2.S vaccine versus placebo. In this chain, TRBV3-1 (or the pseudogene TRBV3-2) is recombined with TRBJ1-2, with a tentative D gene TRBD1 over 5 matching bases. This sequence originates from a person aged 18-65 years who received the Ad26.COV2.S COVID-19 vaccine or a placebo. CDR3 region: CASSQAHMGGYGYTF. In nucleotide form, the sequence is TGTGCCAGCAGCCAAGCTCATATGGGGGGGTATGGCTACACCTTC.